This T cell receptor beta chain was obtained from a study of OX40 agonist ivuxolimab in advanced cancers. As regards this clone: Its specificity is not known.

Points from the study as a whole: The antigens recognized by the expanded peripheral T cells, that is their antigen specificity, were not determined. Averaging showed that CD8+ T cells had more expanded clones than CD4+ did. At 0.1 to 3.0 mg/kg and by week 6, CD4+ and CD8+ T cells in the blood had expanded clonally.

Sampled blood was obtained at baseline, cycle 4 day 1, and cycle 7 day 1. The CDR3 is made up of 14 amino acids. The V gene end was trimmed by 1 base and the J gene end by 3 bases; junction bases not matched to a gene: 4. CDR1 and CDR2 from the germline V gene are SGHNT and YYREEE (reference sequence). Libraries were prepared by immunoSEQ multiplex PCR; TCRdb keeps only in-frame clonotypes and omits some of them. This table holds roughly 70,000 clones, about 86% found once. The rearrangement links TRBV5-4 to TRBJ2-7; 7 positions match TRBD1. The TCR sequence derives from an adult with an advanced solid tumor such as melanoma, head and neck, liver or kidney cancer. The material sequenced was CD4+ or CD8+ T cells sorted from blood, taken in a trial of the OX40 agonist ivuxolimab. The CDR3 nucleotides are TGTGCCAGCAGCTTGCCCCAGGGGGACTACGAGCAGTACTTC. Translating it yields CASSLPQGDYEQYF.